Listed here are 6 T cell receptor beta chains from one sample, sequenced in a study of cytomegalovirus exposure and HLA in healthy donors. A multiplex PCR was run with 60 Vbeta primers and 13 Jbeta primers. TCRdb's table, derived via immunoSEQ multiplex PCR, lists solely in-frame clones and lacks some. The sample lists about 160,000 clones, approximately 79% seen once, with 1.3% to 1.5% in the top ten. Sequencing input: PBMCs. These receptor sequences come from a man aged 60 to 75 in good health and CMV-seronegative.

This chain links TRBV2 with TRBJ2-7; 10 bases align to TRBD2. Germline V gives CDR1 SNHLY, CDR2 FYNNEI. Trimming removed 2 bases from V and 4 bases from J; junction bases left unmatched: 2. This CDR3 has 14 amino acids. The CDR3 spells CASSEIAGGYEQYF. CDR3 in DNA: TGTGCCAGCAGTGAAATAGCGGGGGGATACGAGCAGTACTTC.

The table lists this clone with a count of one. The rearrangement links TRBV5-1 to TRBJ2-3; the match to TRBD2 covers 12 bases. Germline assignment: CDR1 SGHRS and CDR2 YFSETQ. J was trimmed by 2 bases and V by 0 bases; bases with no gene match: 4. The CDR3 loop spans 17 amino acids. CDR3 nucleotides: TGCGCCAGCAGCTTGGAACTAGCGGGGGGCAACACAGATACGCAGTATTTT. Translated: CASSLELAGGNTDTQYF.

The V gene is TRBV7-2, the J gene TRBJ2-1; no reliable D call. Trimming cost V 5 bases and J 4 bases, with 12 bases left between them. This CDR3 has 14 amino acids. Germline CDR1 SGHTA, CDR2 FQGNSA. The CDR3 sequence: CASSPATGYNEQFF. The CDR3 bases are TGTGCCAGCAGCCCAGCGACTGGGTACAATGAGCAGTTCTTC.

This sequence joins TRBV30 and TRBJ1-2, with TRBD1 identical over 7 bases. This CDR3 region has 15 residues. V trimming: 5 bases; J trimming: 4 bases; junction bases outside the gene matches: 13. The germline gives CDR1 GTSNPN, CDR2 SVGIG (reference sequence). In nucleotides, the CDR3 is TGTGCCTGGGGAGGGGGCGTAGGGCTTACCTATGGCTACACCTTC. Translated: CAWGGGVGLTYGYTF.

This clone was seen a few times. V is TRBV10-2 and J is TRBJ2-5; D possibly corresponds to TRBD1 (5 bases). The CDR3 sequence is 14 residues long. Trimming took 5 bases from V and 4 from J, leaving 14 bases between them. The germline gives CDR1 WSHSY, CDR2 SAAADI. The CDR3 loop reads CASSPPGQGETQYF. In DNA, the CDR3 is TGCGCCAGCAGTCCCCCAGGGCAGGGAGAGACCCAGTACTTC.

With regard to this clone: At the DNA level, this CDR3 is encoded by other sequences in the same sample as well. The chain links TRBV4-1 to TRBJ1-3; perhaps TRBD1 as D (5 bases). Germline-derived CDR1 and CDR2 are MGHRA and YSYEKL. V was shortened by 6 bases and J by 0 bases, with 9 bases between the two germline ends. CDR3 size: 14 residues. This CDR3 is CASRRQNSGNTIYF. DNA for the CDR3: TGCGCCAGCAGGCGACAGAACTCTGGAAACACCATATATTTT.